This TCR beta chain was captured by sequencing in a study of OX40 agonist ivuxolimab in advanced cancers. Study-level results: Expanded peripheral T cells had an undetermined antigen specificity.

With regard to this clone: Its antigen is not known.

This table comes from immunoSEQ multiplex PCR, and its TCRdb copy is limited to in-frame clones, with some not included. Among more than 80,000 clones listed, 91% were seen once. V lost 4 bases and J lost 5, with 2 bases in between. Germline loops: CDR1 LNHDA, CDR2 SQIVND (reference sequence). The CDR3 has 10 residues. Source: CD4+ or CD8+ T cells sorted from blood, taken in a trial of the OX40 agonist ivuxolimab. The sequence came from an adult with an advanced solid tumor such as melanoma, head and neck, liver or kidney cancer. The chain has TRBV19 and TRBJ1-1; D is undetermined. The CDR3: CASSKTEAFF. DNA for the CDR3: TGTGCCAGTAGTAAGACTGAAGCTTTCTTT.